The next 12 T cell receptor beta chains were all read from a single sample in a study of response to subunit inactivated influenza vaccine. TCRdb reprocessed the RT-PCR reads with MiXCR, giving one entry per CDR3 protein. The sample lists 500,000 or so distinct CDR3 sequences, 15% to 20% occurring once. This specimen was CD4+ T cells sorted from PBMCs, taken less than 30 months after vaccination. Source of these receptors: a man between 50 and 75 years old who received an inactivated influenza vaccine.

This clonotype occurred a few times. The J gene is TRBJ1-1, the V gene TRBV4-2; the D is unclear. CDR3 length equals 14 residues. CDR1 LGHNA and CDR2 YNFKEQ come from the germline V gene. V was cut by 4 bases and J by 3 bases, with 12 bases left in between. The CDR3 loop reads CASSPEPRDTEAFF. CDR3 nucleotide sequence: TGTGCCAGCAGCCCGGAACCTAGGGACACTGAAGCTTTCTTT.

This clonotype has only a few counts. This sequence joins TRBV5-5 and TRBJ2-4; TRBD1 matches at 11 bases. The CDR3 contains 15 residues. The ends lost 1 base at V and 7 bases at J; junction bases unmatched: 4. Germline V CDR1 and CDR2: SGHKS, YYEKEE (reference sequence). For the CDR3, the DNA is TGTGCCAGCAGCTTGTGGGGACAGGGGGACAACATTCAGTACTTC. It is translated as CASSLWGQGDNIQYF. The full variable domain, rest sourced from reference TRBV5-5 and TRBJ2-4, is DAGVTQSPTHLIKTRGQQVTLRCSPISGHKSVSWYQQVLGQGPQFIFQYYEKEERGRGNFPDRFSARQFPNYSSELNVNALLLGDSALYLCASSLWGQGDNIQYFGAGTRLSVL.

There are a few counts of this clonotype. This chain connects TRBV5-6 to TRBJ2-7; 8 nucleotides agree with TRBD1. V was pared by 4 bases and J by 2 bases, with 11 bases of the junction left unmatched. The CDR3 covers 16 residues. Germline values: CDR1 SGHDT, CDR2 YYEEEE. CDR3 coding DNA: TGTGCCAGCAGCGCGGCCCGGGACAGGAGAACCTACGAGCAGTACTTC. Translated: CASSAARDRRTYEQYF.

Of note for this clonotype: A single base separates this from a much larger clone, so it may be a read error. The chain has TRBV12-3 or TRBV12-4 and TRBJ2-3; perhaps TRBD1 as D (6 bases). The CDR3 contains 17 residues. CDR3 sequence (DNA): TGTACCAGCAGTTTAGGGGGAACAGGGACCAGCACAGATACGCAGTATTTT. As protein: CTSSLGGTGTSTDTQYF.

The genes are TRBV10-3 and TRBJ2-7; 8 nucleotides match TRBD1. With 0 bases clipped from V and 9 bases from J, the junction kept 4 bases outside the gene matches. This CDR3 has 13 amino acids. Germline CDR1 is ENHRY and CDR2 is SYGVKD. The CDR3 loop reads CAISESRGQGQYF. In nucleotides, the CDR3 is TGTGCCATCAGTGAGTCGCGAGGACAGGGGCAGTACTTC.

This clonotype turned up a few times. The genes are TRBV4-2 and TRBJ2-7; D may be TRBD2 (6 bases). CDR3 length: 16 residues. Between the trimmed V and J ends, which lost 0 bases and 5 bases, there was a span of 17 bases. Germline V gene data show CDR1 as LGHNA and CDR2 as YNFKEQ. The CDR3 is CASSQDWEANRDEQYF. The DNA for the CDR3 is TGTGCCAGCAGCCAAGATTGGGAGGCGAACAGAGACGAGCAGTACTTC.

This clonotype was recorded a few times. CDR3 loop: CSALDGGKETQYF. The CDR3 DNA sequence: TGCAGTGCCCTAGATGGCGGGAAAGAGACCCAGTACTTC. This chain links TRBV20-1 with TRBJ2-5; tentatively, D is TRBD2 (6 bases). With 6 bases removed from V and 3 bases from J, the gap between germline ends came to 14 bases. The CDR3 spans 13 residues. Germline CDR1 and CDR2: DFQATT and SNEGSKA (reference sequence).

The chain uses TRBV20-1 and TRBJ1-2; D uncertain. Germline V gene data show CDR1 as DFQATT and CDR2 as SNEGSKA (reference sequence). CDR3 length: 12 amino acids. The CDR3 sequence is CSATPRGAGYTF. CDR3 nucleotides: TGCAGCGCCACTCCCCGGGGTGCTGGCTACACCTTC.

This clonotype has a count of ten or more. The chain recombines TRBV28 with TRBJ2-1, with D maybe TRBD1 (7 bases). From germline, CDR1 is MDHEN and CDR2 SYDVKM. The CDR3 covers 14 residues. CDR3 sequence: CASQTGAGSNEQFF. In DNA, the CDR3 is TGTGCGAGCCAAACAGGGGCGGGATCCAATGAGCAGTTCTTC.

This chain joins TRBV6-6 and TRBJ1-1, with TRBD1 identical over 9 bases. V lost 6 bases to trimming and J lost 6 bases; unmatched junction nucleotides: 5. CDR1 and CDR2 from the germline V gene are MNHNY and SVGAGI (reference sequence). This CDR3 spans 13 amino acids. The CDR3 nucleotides read TGTGCCAGCAGCGAGACAGGGGGTTCTGAAGCTTTCTTT. Translated, it gives CASSETGGSEAFF.

This clonotype was seen a handful of times. The V call is TRBV30, the J call TRBJ1-1; 8 bases map to TRBD1. The CDR3 contains 13 residues. CDR1 GTSNPN and CDR2 SVGIG come from the germline V gene (reference sequence). V was pared by 3 bases and J by 3 bases, with 3 bases of the junction left unmatched. This CDR3 is CAWRDRVYTEAFF. CDR3 nucleotides: TGTGCCTGGAGGGACAGGGTGTACACTGAAGCTTTCTTT. Full variable domain (remainder filled in from reference TRBV30 and TRBJ1-1): SQTIHQWPATLVQPVGSPLSLECTVEGTSNPNLYWYRQAAGRGLQLLFYSVGIGQISSEVPQNLSASRPQDRQFILSSKKLLLSDSGFYLCAWRDRVYTEAFFGQGTRLTVV.

The rearrangement joins TRBV29-1 to TRBJ2-3; 8 positions agree with TRBD1. The CDR3 totals 15 residues. The germline gives CDR1 SQVTM, CDR2 ANQGSEA. With 4 bases clipped from V and 0 bases from J, the junction kept 6 bases outside the gene matches. DNA of the CDR3: TGCAGCGTTGGGACAGGGCACTTTAGCACAGATACGCAGTATTTT. The encoded protein is CSVGTGHFSTDTQYF.